One sample yielded the 2 T cell receptor beta chains listed below, sequenced in a study of vaccination effects on CD4 cells after COVID-19. Clones were read by immunoSEQ multiplex PCR, and TCRdb kept only the in-frame ones, dropping some. The sample holds some 24,000 clones, around 74% seen once. Antigen-specific CD4+ T cell clonotypes were called by their expansion after viral peptide-pool culture in ViraFEST. Isolation of CD4+ T cells took place after nine to ten days of culture. Everyone in the study got two shots of either the BNT162b2 or mRNA-1273 vaccine. Their recognized antigens are unknown. This sample comprised CD4+ T cells from PBMCs cultured with HCoV-NL63 spike peptides, obtained after COVID-19 vaccination. Source of these receptors: a human donor who received a COVID-19 vaccine.

This clone was observed a handful of times. The rearrangement uses TRBV30 and TRBJ2-7, with D unresolved. The CDR3 consists of 15 residues. Per the germline V gene, CDR1 is GTSNPN and CDR2 is SVGIG (reference sequence). The V and J ends lost 1 base and 4 bases respectively, with 17 bases between them. CDR3 sequence reads: CAWSASPGRTYEQYF. DNA of the CDR3: TGTGCCTGGAGTGCCTCCCCTGGCCGGACGTACGAGCAGTACTTC.

The chain employs TRBV6-2 or TRBV6-3 and TRBJ1-1; 8 nucleotides align to TRBD1. The CDR3 extends over 15 amino acids. Trimming cost V 6 bases and J 1 base; bases outside gene matches: 7. Germline V gene data show CDR1 as MNHEY and CDR2 as SVGEGT. CDR3 protein: CASSAIDRGNTEAFF. CDR3 sequence (DNA): TGTGCCAGCAGCGCGATAGACAGGGGGAACACTGAAGCTTTCTTT.